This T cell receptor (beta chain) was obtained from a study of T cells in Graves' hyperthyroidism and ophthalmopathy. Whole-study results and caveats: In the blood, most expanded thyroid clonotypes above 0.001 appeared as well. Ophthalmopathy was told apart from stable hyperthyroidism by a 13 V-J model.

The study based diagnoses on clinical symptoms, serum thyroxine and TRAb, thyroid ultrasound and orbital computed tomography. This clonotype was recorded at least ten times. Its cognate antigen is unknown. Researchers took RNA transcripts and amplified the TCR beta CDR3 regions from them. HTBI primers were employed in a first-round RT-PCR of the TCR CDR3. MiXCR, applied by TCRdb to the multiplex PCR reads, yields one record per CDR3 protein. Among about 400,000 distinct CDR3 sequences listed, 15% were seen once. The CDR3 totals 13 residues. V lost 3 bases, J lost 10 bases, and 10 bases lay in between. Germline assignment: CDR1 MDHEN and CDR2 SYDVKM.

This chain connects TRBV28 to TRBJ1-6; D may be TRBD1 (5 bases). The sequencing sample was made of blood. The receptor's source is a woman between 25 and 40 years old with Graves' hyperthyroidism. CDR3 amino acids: CASSLGEGSPLHF. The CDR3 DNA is TGTGCCAGCAGTTTGGGGGAGGGGTCACCCCTCCACTTT.